This is a list of T cell receptor beta chains from one sample in a study of glioma-infiltrating T cells. From the multiplex PCR reads, TCRdb called clonotypes with MiXCR, one entry per CDR3 protein. The table has around 180,000 distinct CDR3 sequences, more than 35% seen once; the top ten hold 5.2%. Material: glioma tissue, nonneoplastic brain tissue, or PBMCs (not recorded which). These TCRs come from a human donor with low-grade glioma or glioblastoma, undergoing nonglioma brain surgery, or in good health (not recorded which). Both conserved end residues are part of each CDR3. The D gene is left open where the match is weak. Clone size, where shown, is once, few, many, or a class for clones that have expanded.

d_call,clone_size,j_call,v_call,cdr3_aa,cdr3_nt
-,-,TRBJ1-2,TRBV2,CASSGQGGRDGYTF,TGTGCCAGCAGTGGGCAGGGCGGGCGGGATGGCTACACCTTC
-,few,TRBJ2-1,TRBV2,CASSEATTGDEQFF,TGTGCCAGCAGTGAAGCAACTACAGGCGATGAGCAGTTCTTC
-,-,TRBJ2-1,TRBV28,CDRSLVGAGYNEQFF,TGTGACAGAAGTTTAGTGGGAGCAGGATACAATGAGCAGTTCTTC
TRBD2,few,TRBJ2-2,TRBV10-2,CASSAGTSGTGELFF,TGCGCCAGCAGCGCCGGGACTAGCGGGACCGGGGAGCTGTTTTTT
TRBD1,few,TRBJ2-7,TRBV4-1,CASSPGQAYEQYF,TGCGCCAGCAGCCCGGGACAGGCCTACGAGCAGTACTTC
TRBD2,-,TRBJ2-1,TRBV29-1,CSVVRTSGIDEQFF,TGCAGCGTTGTGCGGACTAGCGGGATTGATGAGCAGTTCTTC
-,few,TRBJ2-5,TRBV2,CASGASADETQYF,TGTGCCAGCGGCGCGAGCGCGGACGAGACCCAGTACTTC
TRBD2,-,TRBJ2-1,TRBV2,CASRGSPFPTSGRPREQFF,TGTGCCAGCAGAGGCTCACCGTTCCCGACTAGCGGGAGGCCACGGGAGCAGTTCTTC
-,few,TRBJ1-1,TRBV29-1,CSVEVSTAFNTEAFF,TGCAGCGTTGAGGTTTCGACAGCCTTCAACACTGAAGCTTTCTTT
-,many,TRBJ1-2,TRBV10-3,CAISESVGLYNYGYTF,TGTGCCATCAGTGAGTCGGTAGGGCTTTACAACTATGGCTACACCTTC
-,many,TRBJ2-1,TRBV7-9,CASSSGGLNEQFF,TGTGCCAGCAGCTCCGGAGGGCTCAATGAGCAGTTCTTC
-,few,TRBJ1-2,TRBV19,CASSSTFFDGYTF,TGTGCCAGTAGTTCGACATTTTTCGATGGCTACACCTTC
-,-,TRBJ1-1,TRBV4-1,CASSQPRARNTEAFF,TGCGCCAGCAGCCAGCCCAGGGCTCGGAACACTGAAGCTTTCTTT
TRBD1,-,TRBJ2-7,TRBV4-1,CASSQPGQGDEQYF,TGCGCCAGCAGCCAACCGGGACAGGGGGACGAGCAGTACTTC
-,few,TRBJ1-1,TRBV29-1,CSVADFQAEAFF,TGCAGCGTTGCGGACTTTCAAGCTGAAGCTTTCTTT
TRBD2,many,TRBJ2-1,TRBV6-1,CASRDRDYSYNEQFF,TGTGCCAGCAGAGACCGGGACTATTCCTACAATGAGCAGTTCTTC
-,few,TRBJ2-1,TRBV7-8,CASSLGRGDEQFF,TGTGCCAGCAGCTTAGGCAGGGGTGATGAGCAGTTCTTC
TRBD2,-,TRBJ2-3,TRBV3-1,CASSQGDSGSVHYF,TGTGCCAGCAGCCAAGGTGATAGCGGGAGTGTGCATTATTTT
TRBD2,-,TRBJ2-1,TRBV6-2/TRBV6-3,CASSSTISAGTSSYNEQFF,TGTGCCAGCAGTTCCACTATTTCCGCCGGGACTAGCTCCTACAATGAGCAGTTCTTC
TRBD1,-,TRBJ2-7,TRBV4-1,CASSHYRGAYEQYF,TGCGCCAGCAGCCACTACAGGGGGGCCTACGAGCAGTACTTC
-,many,TRBJ1-2,TRBV5-4,CASLSDPNYGYTF,TGTGCCAGCCTCAGCGATCCTAACTATGGCTACACCTTC
-,many,TRBJ2-1,TRBV20-1,CSASPGGPSYNEQFF,TGCAGTGCTAGCCCCGGGGGGCCCTCCTACAATGAGCAGTTCTTC
TRBD1,-,TRBJ2-1,TRBV7-9,CASSQYSGQNYNEQFF,TGTGCCAGCAGCCAATACTCGGGACAGAACTACAATGAGCAGTTCTTC
-,few,TRBJ2-7,TRBV29-1,CSVGGRYEQYF,TGCAGCGTTGGGGGGCGCTACGAGCAGTACTTC
-,-,TRBJ2-1,TRBV29-1,CSSADSYNEQFF,TGCAGCTCAGCGGACTCCTACAATGAGCAGTTCTTC
-,-,TRBJ2-4,TRBV28,CASHDSQVPKNIQYF,TGTGCCAGCCACGACTCTCAGGTCCCCAAAAACATTCAGTACTTC
-,many,TRBJ1-1,TRBV18,CASSLLPIILNTEAFF,TGTGCCAGCTCACTACTTCCAATAATACTGAACACTGAAGCTTTCTTT
-,few,TRBJ2-1,TRBV5-1,CASSWAGADYQFF,TGCGCCAGCAGCTGGGCGGGGGCTGACTATCAGTTCTTC
TRBD1,-,TRBJ2-7,TRBV20-1,CSPGTGPLDEQYF,TGCAGTCCTGGGACAGGGCCGCTAGACGAGCAGTACTTC
TRBD1,-,TRBJ1-1,TRBV19,CASSITGENTEAFF,TGTGCCAGTAGTATAACAGGGGAGAACACTGAAGCTTTCTTT
TRBD2,few,TRBJ2-3,TRBV4-2,CASSQGRTSGTDTQYF,TGTGCCAGCAGCCAAGGAAGGACTAGCGGCACAGATACGCAGTATTTT
-,-,TRBJ2-1,TRBV2,CASRLLAGRPSVTNEQFF,TGTGCCAGCAGGCTCTTGGCGGGAAGGCCGTCGGTCACCAATGAGCAGTTCTTC
-,once,TRBJ2-3,TRBV25-1,CASNGRGPDTQYF,TGTGCCAGCAACGGGAGGGGGCCAGATACGCAGTATTTT
TRBD2,many,TRBJ2-1,TRBV20-1,CSAALGGDGYNEQFF,TGCAGTGCTGCCTTGGGAGGGGACGGCTACAATGAGCAGTTCTTC
TRBD1,-,TRBJ2-7,TRBV29-1,CTVARTGAYEQYF,TGCACCGTGGCTCGGACAGGGGCGTACGAGCAGTACTTC
TRBD2,many,TRBJ2-2,TRBV20-1,CSASRAGVTGELFF,TGCAGTGCTAGTCGGGCGGGAGTTACCGGGGAGCTGTTTTTT
-,-,TRBJ1-5,TRBV15,CATSRDRVENQPEHF,TGTGCCACCAGCAGAGACAGGGTCGAGAATCAGCCCGAGCATTTT
TRBD2,many,TRBJ2-5,TRBV4-2,CASSPGLPYQETQYF,TGTGCCAGCAGCCCGGGACTACCGTACCAAGAGACCCAGTACTTC
-,many,TRBJ1-1,TRBV27,CASSPSLNTEAFF,TGTGCCAGCAGTCCCTCCCTGAACACTGAAGCTTTCTTT
-,many,TRBJ1-1,TRBV10-3,CAIMAPGGAEAFF,TGTGCCATCATGGCCCCCGGTGGAGCTGAAGCTTTCTTT
-,-,TRBJ1-1,TRBV6-1,CGSVPNRQNTGAFF,TGTGGCAGCGTTCCTAATAGACAGAACACTGGAGCTTTCTTT
-,-,TRBJ2-5,TRBV29-1,CSVSISGETQYF,TGCAGCGTTTCTATCAGTGGAGAGACCCAGTACTTC
-,many,TRBJ2-3,TRBV20-1,CSARPGNTDTQYF,TGCAGTGCTAGACCGGGGAACACAGATACGCAGTATTTT
-,-,TRBJ2-1,TRBV6-2/TRBV6-3,CARSYSARVKGEQFF,TGTGCCAGAAGTTACTCGGCTAGAGTAAAGGGTGAGCAGTTCTTC
-,-,TRBJ1-6,TRBV4-2,CASSPERENSPLHF,TGTGCCAGCAGCCCGGAACGGGAGAATTCACCCCTCCACTTT
-,many,TRBJ2-3,TRBV27,CASSQGGLAQYF,TGTGCCAGCAGCCAAGGTGGCCTTGCGCAGTATTTT
TRBD1,-,TRBJ2-3,TRBV20-1,CSANVVQGANTQYF,TGCAGTGCTAACGTAGTCCAGGGGGCAAATACCCAGTATTTT
TRBD2,-,TRBJ2-3,TRBV19,CASRRFAGAPTDTQYF,TGTGCCAGTCGACGCTTTGCGGGAGCGCCAACAGATACGCAGTATTTT
-,-,TRBJ2-6,TRBV20-1,CSARGDFVGANVLTF,TGCAGTGCTAGGGGGGATTTCGTTGGGGCCAACGTCCTGACTTTC
-,-,TRBJ1-2,TRBV12-3/TRBV12-4,CASSMSTVNYGYTF,TGTGCCAGCAGTATGTCGACAGTGAACTATGGCTACACCTTC
TRBD1,-,TRBJ1-1,TRBV5-1,CASSLEGQGPFF,TGCGCCAGCAGCTTGGAAGGACAGGGACCTTTCTTT
TRBD1,-,TRBJ1-4,TRBV2,CASTEGARDEKLFF,TGTGCCAGCACTGAGGGGGCGCGGGATGAAAAACTGTTTTTT
-,-,TRBJ2-1,TRBV20-1,CSASKEGSESYEQFF,TGCAGTGCTAGTAAAGAGGGTTCAGAATCCTATGAGCAGTTCTTC